The text below deals with one TCR beta chain. Its antigen is not known. The data originate from a study of cytomegalovirus exposure and HLA in healthy donors. Across the study: Earlier, 110 million or so unique TCR beta sequences were recovered from 200 million or so T cells by an analysis.

Notes on the study in general: Most subjects' HLA-A and HLA-B alleles were reportedly predicted from TCR beta sequences.

Germline lookup yields CDR1 PRHDT and CDR2 FYEKMQ (reference sequence). The germline V and J ends were trimmed by 8 bases and 2 bases, with 13 bases remaining between them. The CDR3 extends over 14 amino acids. Both 60 Vbeta primers and 13 Jbeta primers went into the PCR. TCRdb's table, derived via immunoSEQ multiplex PCR, lists solely in-frame clones and lacks some. The data contain over 150,000 clones, 68% of them singletons. The clonotype was recovered from a woman aged 35 to 49 in good health and CMV-seropositive. The sequenced material came from PBMCs. This chain links TRBV13 with TRBJ1-3, with D maybe TRBD1 (5 bases). CDR3 nucleotide sequence: TGTGCCAGCTCACGGCGGGGGACTGGAAACACCATATATTTT. Translation gives CASSRRGTGNTIYF.